This T cell receptor beta chain was profiled in a study of early T cells in non-severe SARS-CoV-2 infection. Unique molecular identifiers were added to individual cDNA molecules. TCRdb used MiXCR to reprocess the 5' RACE reads, holding one entry per CDR3 protein. The data contain approximately 66,000 distinct CDR3 sequences, about 13% of them singletons. This CDR3 comprises 18 residues. CDR1 KGHSH and CDR2 LQKENI come from the germline V gene. V dropped 4 bases and J dropped 0; count of bases not matched to a gene: 8. Sequenced material: whole blood. V gene TRBV18 combines with J gene TRBJ2-6; 8 nucleotides align to TRBD1. This sequence was found in an adult who was a healthcare worker with PCR-confirmed SARS-CoV-2 infection or an uninfected control (not recorded which). CDR3: CASSQQGVSLSGANVLTF. The DNA for the CDR3 is TGTGCCAGCTCACAACAGGGGGTTAGCCTCTCTGGGGCCAACGTCCTGACTTTC.